Below, 32 T cell receptor beta chains from the same sample are listed, as sequenced in a study of molecular identifiers for immune sequencing clone quantification. Using its own MiXCR run on the PCR reads, TCRdb lists one record per CDR3 protein. The repertoire holds approximately 550,000 distinct CDR3 sequences, with roughly 26% as singletons. Sample: naive CD8+ T cells from blood, with Jurkat cell RNA spiked in. Subset indicated: FACS-sorted CD8+CD4-CCR7+CD45RA+ naive T cells. All receptors derive from a human donor in good health. Some libraries in this study had Jurkat cell RNA spiked in.

This clonotype was seen a handful of times. V is TRBV30 and J is TRBJ2-1; D is perhaps TRBD2 (5 bases). The V gene lost 0 bases and the J gene lost 8 bases, with 11 bases spanning the gap. The CDR3 contains 13 residues. Per the germline V gene, CDR1 is GTSNPN and CDR2 is SVGIG (reference sequence). In DNA form, the CDR3 reads TGTGCCTGGAGTGTCTGGACTCTGGATGAGCAGTTCTTC. Amino acid sequence: CAWSVWTLDEQFF.

This clonotype has only a few counts. The chain is built from TRBV7-6 and TRBJ2-5, with D possibly TRBD2 on 5 matching bases. The CDR3 consists of 15 residues. Germline CDR1 and CDR2: SGHVS and FNYEAQ. Trimming removed 5 bases at V and 5 bases at J, with 18 bases between. The CDR3 nucleotides are TGTGCCAGCAGCCTCTACTTATATGGAGGCGAGACCCAGTACTTC. It encodes CASSLYLYGGETQYF.

The sample holds many counts of this clonotype. This rearrangement joins TRBV6-5 to TRBJ1-5, with D unclear. The germline V gene encodes CDR1 MNHEY and CDR2 SVGAGI. V was cut by 5 bases and J by 0 bases, with 5 bases left in between. CDR3 size: 13 residues. The CDR3 is CASSPNSNQPQHF. In DNA form, the CDR3 reads TGTGCCAGCAGTCCAAATAGCAATCAGCCCCAGCATTTT.

The chain uses TRBV5-5 and TRBJ2-5, with D perhaps TRBD2 (6 bases). This CDR3 is 14 amino acids long. Germline V CDR1 and CDR2: SGHKS, YYEKEE (reference sequence). V lost 4 bases and J lost 4, with 14 bases in between. CDR3 region: CASSPGGFGETQYF. The CDR3 DNA sequence: TGTGCCAGCAGCCCTGGGGGGTTCGGAGAGACCCAGTACTTC.

The chain employs TRBV10-3 and TRBJ2-7; D gene ambiguous. Deletions cut 6 bases from V and 2 bases from J, with 20 bases between. The CDR3 runs to 16 residues. Germline CDR1 reads ENHRY; CDR2 reads SYGVKD. Written as DNA, the CDR3 is TGTGCCATCAGCGACCCTACCGAGACCCCAACCTACGAGCAGTACTTC. It specifies CAISDPTETPTYEQYF.

At least ten counts were recorded for this clonotype. The genes are TRBV4-2 and TRBJ2-3; 9 bases are a match to TRBD2. The CDR3 contains 15 residues. Germline V CDR1 and CDR2: LGHNA, YNFKEQ. J gave up 1 base and V 4 bases, and 3 bases lay outside the gene matches. CDR3 sequence reads: CASSRSSGGTDTQYF. The CDR3 nucleotides are TGTGCCAGCAGCCGTTCTAGCGGGGGCACAGATACGCAGTATTTT.

This clonotype was seen a handful of times. The chain employs TRBV2 and TRBJ1-2; the match to TRBD1 covers 8 bases. Germline assignment: CDR1 SNHLY and CDR2 FYNNEI. The CDR3 length is 13 residues. Trimming at V came to 5 bases and at J to 7 bases, leaving 6 bases not matched to a gene. CDR3 sequence reads: CASSPGTGSGYTF. For the CDR3, the DNA is TGTGCCAGCAGTCCCGGGACAGGTTCTGGCTACACCTTC.

The chain employs TRBV6-5 and TRBJ2-2; D is possibly TRBD1 (6 bases). The CDR3 extends over 17 amino acids. V was pared by 2 bases and J by 4 bases, with 17 bases between. Germline V lookup: CDR1 MNHEY, CDR2 SVGAGI. The CDR3 coding sequence is TGTGCCAGCAGTTACAACCCCCCGGGACAACCCACCGGGGAGCTGTTTTTT. It specifies CASSYNPPGQPTGELFF.

This clonotype appeared a few times. This rearrangement joins TRBV5-3 to TRBJ2-1; D is possibly TRBD1 (5 bases). TRBV5-3 is an open reading frame, and its role is uncertain. The CDR3 contains 15 residues. V lost 10 bases, J lost 9 bases, and 26 bases lay in between. The CDR3 bases are TGTGCCGGCTCTCCCGACTGGGGCCTCTATGCTGAGCAGTTCTTC. As protein: CAGSPDWGLYAEQFF.

The chain employs TRBV5-8 and TRBJ1-5, with D hard to call. Trimming took off 3 bases at V and 6 bases at J, with 13 bases between the two ends. Germline CDR1 is SGHTS and CDR2 is YDEGEE. This CDR3 region has 14 residues. The CDR3 here is CASSYASIGQPQHF. CDR3 nucleotide sequence: TGTGCCAGCAGCTATGCATCCATCGGTCAGCCCCAGCATTTT.

This chain connects TRBV6-2 or TRBV6-3 to TRBJ1-5; TRBD1 matches 8 bases. The CDR3 spans 18 residues. With V trimmed by 6 bases and J by 3 bases, 16 bases remained unmatched. Germline V CDR1 and CDR2: MNHEY, SVGEGT. The CDR3 here is CASSPPDLGQGHNQPQHF. The CDR3 DNA reads as TGTGCCAGCAGCCCGCCCGACTTAGGACAGGGCCACAATCAGCCCCAGCATTTT.

There are many counts of this clonotype. The chain links TRBV19 to TRBJ2-7; the match to TRBD1 covers 10 bases. Trimming took 5 bases from V and 3 from J; bases not matched to a gene: 7. The CDR3 runs to 15 residues. Germline CDR1 reads LNHDA; CDR2 reads SQIVND (reference sequence). Here the CDR3 DNA reads TGTGCCAGTAGTTATGGGACAGGGGCGAACTACGAGCAGTACTTC. Encoded protein: CASSYGTGANYEQYF.

Comments on this clonotype: A read error may produce the germline difference seen at one junction end. The rearrangement joins TRBV7-8 to TRBJ1-1; no reliable D call. Germline V gene lookup returns CDR1 SGHVS and CDR2 FQNEAQ. The CDR3 runs to 14 residues. CDR3 residues: CASSLGHPNTEALF. The CDR3 DNA reads TGTGCCAGCAGCTTAGGGCATCCGAACACTGAAGCTCTCTTT.

As DNA, the CDR3 is TGCAGCGTTGAACATAGGATTATAGGGTCTGAAGCTTTCTTT. Amino acids: CSVEHRIIGSEAFF. V usage is TRBV29-1 and J usage is TRBJ1-1, with D unresolved. The V gene lost 2 bases and the J gene lost 6 bases, with 16 bases spanning the gap. Germline-derived CDR1 and CDR2 are SQVTM and ANQGSEA. The CDR3 covers 14 residues.

V usage is TRBV10-3 and J usage is TRBJ2-3; maybe TRBD2 (6 bases). V was pared by 11 bases and J by 0 bases, with 18 bases between. The CDR3 has 15 residues. Germline V gene data show CDR1 as ENHRY and CDR2 as SYGVKD. DNA of the CDR3: TGTGCCGTTAAAGAGGGACTCCAGAGCACAGATACGCAGTATTTT. Its translation: CAVKEGLQSTDTQYF.

Points on this clonotype: One end of the junction varies from germline; a read error may be responsible. This chain connects TRBV6-1 to TRBJ1-4, with 10 bases that match TRBD1. The CDR3 has 15 amino acids. Germline assignment: CDR1 MNHNS and CDR2 SASEGT. CDR3 in amino acids: CASRADRGDNERLFF. The CDR3 nucleotides are TGTGCCAGCAGGGCGGACAGGGGGGATAATGAAAGACTGTTTTTT.

This clonotype was detected only a few times. The chain links TRBV7-6 to TRBJ2-1; either TRBD1 or TRBD2 may fit D (5 bases each). Germline V lookup: CDR1 SGHVS, CDR2 FNYEAQ. The CDR3 has 15 amino acids. The V and J ends lost 5 bases and 3 bases respectively, with 14 bases between them. CDR3 amino acids: CASSQWDRNYNEQFF. The CDR3 nucleotides are TGTGCCAGCAGCCAGTGGGACCGAAACTACAATGAGCAGTTCTTC.

This clonotype was seen more than once but under ten times. The chain carries TRBV7-9 and TRBJ2-3; tentative D call: TRBD2 (6 bases). CDR1 and CDR2 from the germline V gene are SEHNR and FQNEAQ (reference sequence). The CDR3 spans 17 residues. The V and J ends lost 5 bases and 4 bases respectively, with 22 bases between them. CDR3 amino acids: CASSPRGSGSIADTQYF. CDR3 nucleotide sequence: TGTGCCAGCAGCCCCCGGGGGTCAGGGTCAATCGCAGATACGCAGTATTTT.

About this clonotype itself: A much larger clonotype is one base distant, so this may be a read error. This CDR3 is missing its conserved last phenylalanine or tryptophan, likely due to a read error. The CDR3 protein is CSARDRGPDTQYS. For the CDR3, the DNA is TGCAGTGCTAGAGATAGAGGGCCAGATACGCAGTATTCT. This chain joins TRBV20-1 and TRBJ2-3; TRBD2 is a possible D gene (5 bases). V dropped 0 bases and J dropped 4 bases, with 8 bases sitting between them. The germline gives CDR1 DFQATT, CDR2 SNEGSKA (reference sequence). This CDR3 comprises 13 residues.

A word on this clonotype: A much larger clone differs from this one at a single base, so this may be a read error. Here the CDR3 omits its conserved ending phenylalanine or tryptophan, so a read error is the likely source. This sequence joins TRBV7-2 and TRBJ2-7; 9 nucleotides match TRBD1. Trimming took 4 bases from V and 2 from J; bases not matched to a gene: 3. The CDR3 is made up of 14 amino acids. Germline-derived CDR1 and CDR2 are SGHTA and FQGNSA. The CDR3 sequence: CASSSGTGTYEQYL. DNA for the CDR3: TGTGCCAGCAGCTCCGGGACAGGGACCTACGAGCAGTACCTC.

The chain links TRBV10-3 to TRBJ2-5; D uncertain. The V end was cut by 11 bases, the J end by 2 bases, with 12 bases between. The germline V gene has CDR1 ENHRY and CDR2 SYGVKD. This CDR3 is built from 12 residues. The CDR3 DNA reads as TGTGCCCCCGGTTCAGTACAAGAGACCCAGTACTTC. It encodes CAPGSVQETQYF.

The chain uses TRBV11-2 and TRBJ2-7, with 7 bases aligning to TRBD2. V lost 1 base, J lost 10 bases, and 1 base stayed unmatched. Germline V CDR1 and CDR2: SGHAT, FQNNGV. The length of the CDR3 is 11 residues. The CDR3 sequence: CASSLGEGQYF. In DNA form, the CDR3 reads TGTGCCAGCAGCTTAGGGGAGGGTCAGTACTTC.

With respect to this clonotype: One base away lies a much larger clone, so this may be a sequencing read error. The V and J genes are TRBV7-9 and TRBJ2-5; TRBD1 is a possible D gene (5 bases). The CDR3 is made up of 15 amino acids. The V gene's germline CDR1 is SEHNR and CDR2 FQNEAQ (reference sequence). V lost 1 base and J 5 bases, leaving 14 bases between the germline ends. The CDR3 protein is CASSLVGHGAETQYF. As DNA, the CDR3 is TGTGCCAGCAGCTTAGTGGGTCATGGGGCCGAGACCCAGTACTTC. Drawing the rest from reference TRBV7-9 and TRBJ2-5, the complete variable domain is DTGVSQNPRHKITKRGQNVTFRCDPISEHNRLYWYRQTLGQGPEFLTYFQNEAQLEKSRLLSDRFSAERPKGSFSTLEIQRTEQGDSAMYLCASSLVGHGAETQYFGPGTRLLVL.

This clonotype has a count of ten or more. The V and J genes are TRBV28 and TRBJ1-2, with D perhaps TRBD1 (5 bases). Per the germline V gene, CDR1 is MDHEN and CDR2 is SYDVKM. V lost 3 bases to trimming and J lost 1 base, with 12 bases between them. The CDR3 contains 15 residues. For the CDR3, the DNA is TGTGCCAGCAGTTTGCGGCAGGGTCTTAACTATGGCTACACCTTC. This codes for CASSLRQGLNYGYTF.

The chain joins TRBV28 to TRBJ1-5, with D unresolved. Germline V lookup: CDR1 MDHEN, CDR2 SYDVKM. V dropped 6 bases and J dropped 11 bases, with 17 bases sitting between them. This CDR3 comprises 13 residues. The chain's CDR3 is CASSLVVGWAQHF. For the CDR3, the DNA is TGTGCCAGCAGCCTTGTCGTGGGCTGGGCCCAGCATTTT.

This clonotype came up a few times. CDR3 coding DNA: TGTGCCAGCAGCTTAATGACGGGGACAGGGGGCTACGAGCAGTACTTC. Translated: CASSLMTGTGGYEQYF. The J gene is TRBJ2-7, the V gene TRBV7-9, with 11 positions matching TRBD1. CDR3 length: 16 residues. Germline V lookup: CDR1 SEHNR, CDR2 FQNEAQ (reference sequence). Unmatched junction bases numbered 6, after V lost 2 bases and J lost 3 bases.

With respect to this clonotype: This sequence may be a read error, since a much larger clone differs from it by one base. The chain joins TRBV29-1 to TRBJ1-1; the D is unclear. The germline CDR1 and CDR2 sequences are SQVTM and ANQGSEA. Between the trimmed V and J ends, which lost 4 bases and 5 bases, there was a span of 11 bases. The CDR3 has 12 residues. The CDR3 DNA is TGCAGCGTTGTTTGTGGGTTGACTGAAGCTTTCTTT. Translating gives CSVVCGLTEAFF.

On this clonotype itself: A much larger clone lies a single base off, so this may be a read error. This chain links TRBV6-5 with TRBJ2-7, with 11 bases fitting TRBD2. CDR1 and CDR2 from the germline V gene are MNHEY and SVGAGI. This CDR3 is 16 amino acids long. The CDR3 DNA follows: TGTGCCAGCAGTTACGGTACTAGCGGGGGAACTTACGAGCGGTACTTC. Translated: CASSYGTSGGTYERYF.

This clonotype was counted between two and nine times. The chain recombines TRBV12-3 or TRBV12-4 with TRBJ2-6; D is possibly TRBD2 (5 bases). V lost 7 bases to trimming and J lost 8 bases, with 15 bases between them. CDR3 length equals 14 residues. CDR3 residues: CASKEATGPNVLTF. Written as DNA, the CDR3 is TGTGCCAGCAAGGAGGCCACCGGGCCCAACGTCCTGACTTTC.

V is TRBV6-5 and J is TRBJ1-4; TRBD1 matches at 7 bases. Germline V lookup: CDR1 MNHEY, CDR2 SVGAGI. CDR3 size: 16 residues. V was clipped by 6 bases and J by 0 bases; unmatched bases: 7. DNA of the CDR3: TGTGCCAGCAGCTTGACAGGGCCAGCAACTAATGAAAAACTGTTTTTT. The encoded protein is CASSLTGPATNEKLFF.

This clonotype was seen only a few times. The chain carries TRBV27 and TRBJ1-1, with a weak D call TRBD1 (5 bases). This CDR3 contains 14 residues. Trimming stripped 5 bases from V and 0 bases from J, with 10 bases between. Per the germline V gene, CDR1 is MNHEY and CDR2 is SMNVEV (reference sequence). The CDR3 sequence: CASSTGHMNTEAFF. As DNA, the CDR3 is TGTGCCAGCAGTACAGGACACATGAACACTGAAGCTTTCTTT.

Notes on this clonotype: The junction departs from germline at one end; a sequencing error may be responsible. This sequence joins TRBV27 and TRBJ2-5; possible D gene TRBD2, 6 bases. The CDR3 sequence is 14 residues long. Germline values: CDR1 MNHEY, CDR2 SMNVEV (reference sequence). The CDR3 nucleotides read TGTGCCAGCAGTTTCGCCGGGAGTTTAGAGGCCCAGTACTTC. Translated, it gives CASSFAGSLEAQYF.